Here is one TCR beta chain with its context. Its antigen specificity is not known. Base qualities are missing; no much larger clone stands one base away. This specimen belongs to a study of monozygotic twins with cystic fibrosis (dated by TCRdb to the early 2020s). Background on the whole study: Three micrograms of fragmented DNA went through 15 PCR cycles to produce barcoded libraries. To assess genetic influence on V and J gene usage, the study compared TCR beta repertoires within and across 16 monozygotic twin pairs with cystic fibrosis. The cohort comprised ten female and six male twin pairs aged about 2.0 to 36.4 years, median around 9 years, mostly children and adolescents. Twins were ranked among approximately 1,100 cohort participants for weight-for-height and FEVPerc (FEV1 disease centile) on the day of blood sampling. Data for three of the twin pairs had been reported previously in another context.

Taken from the germline V gene (reference sequence), the CDR1 and CDR2 loops are GTSNPN and SVGIG. From its cysteine to its phenylalanine, the CDR3 spans 13 amino acids. Left in the record is the CDR3 DNA by itself, 39 bases read in frame from the first base. The germline V end is reduced by 5 bases and the J end by 3 bases; junction bases left unmatched: 4. TCR beta CDR3 regions were amplified by multiplex PCR using the immunoSEQ immune profiling system, following the manufacturer's instructions. An Illumina NextSeq system was used to carry out the sequencing. The paper's processing steps were these. Sequence data were processed on the immunoSEQ Analyzer platform, and clonality was calculated as the square root of Simpson's index of productive rearrangements. Similarity in V and J usage was quantified by Jensen-Shannon distance, and CDR3 generation probabilities were calculated with OLGA. Shared CDR3 sequences were searched against the immuneACCESS database (August 2020) and VDJdb (December 2020). As stored in TCRdb, this immuneACCESS dataset retains in-frame rearrangements with V and J assigned. A fraction of the clones does not appear; measured against another copy, unresolved V genes explain less than half of the discrepancy, and the remainder lacks a known reason. D and trimming come from the DNA, and the V and J calls and clone size come from that table. The sample profile shows 30,000 to 45,000 clones; over 75% of them were found once. 1.5% to 2% of the sample comes from the top ten.

Results and caveats for the whole study, not just this receptor: In 13 of 16 pairs, V gene usage most closely resembled the co-twin's, and the same held for J usage in 8 of 16 pairs, a pattern suggesting genetic constraints. The cohort was small, and no association was found between shared CDR3 numbers and age, concordance or disease severity. Simpson clonality was generally low (median about 0.009), suggesting a naive-dominated repertoire, with higher clonality in the most severely affected patients. Sharing of nucleotide-identical clonotypes was significantly greater within monozygotic CF twin pairs than between unrelated CF individuals (P = 0.000026, Mann-Whitney).

The twin pairs came from the European Cystic Fibrosis Twin and Sibling Study Cohort, a cohort that recruited patients from over a hundred CF clinics across 14 European countries. Zygosity and CFTR genotype were verified in-house, and zygosity was tested by multiplex PCR of nine short tandem repeat loci. Peripheral blood was sampled from each twin, and clinical parameters were recorded on the day of blood sampling. Phenol/chloroform extraction was used to isolate genomic DNA from peripheral blood cells, and the DNA was then kept in TE buffer at 4 degrees C. Sample: blood. The chain couples TRBV30 to TRBJ1-5, with TRBD1 identical over 7 junction bases. The clonotype originates from a girl under 10 years old with cystic fibrosis. The nucleotide sequence is TGTGCCTGGGGGACAGTCAACAATCAGCCCCAGCATTTT. The encoded protein is CAWGTVNNQPQHF.